This TCR beta chain was obtained from a study of OX40 agonist ivuxolimab in advanced cancers. The wider study: Anti-PD-1, anti-PD-L1 or anti-CTLA-4 therapy given earlier was allowed, and approximately 43% had some.

Concerning this clone itself: Its antigen is still unknown.

Whole-study findings and limits: Partial responders at 0.1-3.0 mg/kg had among the lowest clonal expansion.

Here immunoSEQ multiplex PCR was the method, and the copy in TCRdb shows in-frame clones only, minus some. The sample consists of about 64,000 clones, roughly 80% of them appearing once. Trimming left V 4 bases short and J 6 bases short, with 13 bases between. The CDR3 extends over 13 amino acids. CDR1 and CDR2 (germline): SGHDN, FVKESK. This clonotype was obtained from an adult with an advanced solid tumor such as melanoma, head and neck, liver or kidney cancer. The chain is built from TRBV14 and TRBJ2-7; D uncertain. Source: CD4+ or CD8+ T cells sorted from blood, taken in a trial of the OX40 agonist ivuxolimab. CDR3: CASSLPGVREQYF. In DNA form, the CDR3 reads TGTGCCAGCAGCCTTCCGGGCGTCCGCGAGCAGTACTTC. The whole variable domain, remainder taken from reference TRBV14 and TRBJ2-7, is EAGVTQFPSHSVIEKGQTVTLRCDPISGHDNLYWYRRVMGKEIKFLLHFVKESKQDESGMPNNRFLAERTGGTYSTLKVQPAELEDSGVYFCASSLPGVREQYFGPGTRLTVT.